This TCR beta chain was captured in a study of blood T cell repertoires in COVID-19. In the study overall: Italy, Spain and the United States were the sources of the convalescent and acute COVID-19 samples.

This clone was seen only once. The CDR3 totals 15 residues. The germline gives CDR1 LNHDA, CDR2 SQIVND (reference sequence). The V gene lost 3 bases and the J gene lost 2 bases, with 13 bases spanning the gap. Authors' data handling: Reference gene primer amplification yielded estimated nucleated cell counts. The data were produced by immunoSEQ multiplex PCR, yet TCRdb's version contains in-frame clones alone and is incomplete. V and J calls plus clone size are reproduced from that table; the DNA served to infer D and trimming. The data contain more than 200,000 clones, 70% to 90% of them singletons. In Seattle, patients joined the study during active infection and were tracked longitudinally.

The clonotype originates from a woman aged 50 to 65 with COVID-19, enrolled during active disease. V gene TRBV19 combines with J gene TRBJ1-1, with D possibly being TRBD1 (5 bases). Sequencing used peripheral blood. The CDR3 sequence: CASSISRGLNTEAFF. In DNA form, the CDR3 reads TGTGCCAGTAGTATTTCAAGGGGTCTAAACACTGAAGCTTTCTTT.